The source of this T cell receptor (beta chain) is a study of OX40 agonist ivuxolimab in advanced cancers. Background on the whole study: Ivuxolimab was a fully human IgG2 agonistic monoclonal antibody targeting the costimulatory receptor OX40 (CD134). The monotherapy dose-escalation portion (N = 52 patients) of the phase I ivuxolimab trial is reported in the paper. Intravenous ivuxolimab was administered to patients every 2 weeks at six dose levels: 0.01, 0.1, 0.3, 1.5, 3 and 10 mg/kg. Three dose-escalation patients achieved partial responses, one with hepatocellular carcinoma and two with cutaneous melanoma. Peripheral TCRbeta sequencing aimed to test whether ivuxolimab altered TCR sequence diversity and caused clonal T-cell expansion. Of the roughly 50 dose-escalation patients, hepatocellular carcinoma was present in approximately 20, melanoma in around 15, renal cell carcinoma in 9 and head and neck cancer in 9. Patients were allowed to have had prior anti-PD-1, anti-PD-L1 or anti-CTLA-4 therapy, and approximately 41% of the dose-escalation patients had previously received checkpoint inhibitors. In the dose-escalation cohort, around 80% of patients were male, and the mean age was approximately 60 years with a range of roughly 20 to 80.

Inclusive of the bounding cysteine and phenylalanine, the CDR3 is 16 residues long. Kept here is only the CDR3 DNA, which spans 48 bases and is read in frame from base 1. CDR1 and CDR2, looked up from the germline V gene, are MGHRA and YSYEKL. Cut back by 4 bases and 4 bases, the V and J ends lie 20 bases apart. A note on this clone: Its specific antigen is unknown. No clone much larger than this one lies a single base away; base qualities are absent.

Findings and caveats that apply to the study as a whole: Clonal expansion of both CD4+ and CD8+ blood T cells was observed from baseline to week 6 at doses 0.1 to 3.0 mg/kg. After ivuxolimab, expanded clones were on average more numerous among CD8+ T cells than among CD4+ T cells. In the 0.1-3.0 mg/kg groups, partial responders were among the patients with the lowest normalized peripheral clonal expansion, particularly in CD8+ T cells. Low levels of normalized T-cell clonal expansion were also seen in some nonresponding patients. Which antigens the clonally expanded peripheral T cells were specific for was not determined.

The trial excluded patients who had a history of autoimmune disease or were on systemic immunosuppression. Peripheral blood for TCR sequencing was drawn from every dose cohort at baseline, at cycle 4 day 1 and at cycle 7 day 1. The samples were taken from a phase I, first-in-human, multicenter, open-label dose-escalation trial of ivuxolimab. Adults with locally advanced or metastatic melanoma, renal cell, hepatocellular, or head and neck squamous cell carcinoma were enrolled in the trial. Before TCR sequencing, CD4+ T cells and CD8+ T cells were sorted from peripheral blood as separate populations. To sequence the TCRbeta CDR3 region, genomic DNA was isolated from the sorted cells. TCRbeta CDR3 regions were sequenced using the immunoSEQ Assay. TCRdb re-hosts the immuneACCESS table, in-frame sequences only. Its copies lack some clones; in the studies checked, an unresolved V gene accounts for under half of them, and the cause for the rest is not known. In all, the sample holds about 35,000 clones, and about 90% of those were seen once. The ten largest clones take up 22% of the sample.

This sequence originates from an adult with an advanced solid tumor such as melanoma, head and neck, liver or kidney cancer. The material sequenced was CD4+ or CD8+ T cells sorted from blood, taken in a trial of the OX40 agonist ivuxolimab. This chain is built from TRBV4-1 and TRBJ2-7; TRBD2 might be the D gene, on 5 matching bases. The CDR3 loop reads CASSPYVASRLYEQYF. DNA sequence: TGCGCCAGCAGCCCCTATGTGGCTAGCCGCTTGTACGAGCAGTACTTC.